Following are 26 T cell receptor beta chains from one sample sequenced in a study of blood T cell dynamics during melanoma immunotherapy. The time point denotes: pre-treatment baseline. TCRdb's copy holds only in-frame clones and misses some; the assay was immunoSEQ multiplex PCR. Of tens of thousands of clones in the sample, approximately 90% were seen once. The sequencing used blood, collected from a patient treated with checkpoint blockade. Source of these receptors: a human donor with melanoma.

The chain combines TRBV10-3 with TRBJ2-1; 13 bases are shared with TRBD2. V gave up 6 bases and J gave up 7 bases; unmatched junction bases: 6. Per the germline V gene, CDR1 is ENHRY and CDR2 is SYGVKD. This CDR3 spans 15 amino acids. CDR3 sequence reads: CAIRNGLAGENEQFF. As DNA, the CDR3 is TGTGCCATCAGGAATGGACTAGCGGGAGAAAATGAGCAGTTCTTC.

The V call is TRBV5-4, the J call TRBJ2-7, with 8 bases matching TRBD2. Germline values: CDR1 SGHNT, CDR2 YYREEE (reference sequence). V shed 4 bases, J shed 9 bases, and the junction held 12 bases outside the gene matches. The CDR3 is 14 amino acids. CDR3 DNA: TGTGCCAGCAGCCCCGGGACTAGAGAATATAGGCAGTACTTC. Protein sequence: CASSPGTREYRQYF.

This clone occurred once. The chain recombines TRBV7-8 with TRBJ2-5; possible D gene TRBD1, 5 bases. The assigned J gene may be wrong: the sequence end matches TRBJ2-7 better. The CDR3 spans 15 residues. Germline CDR1 and CDR2: SGHVS and FQNEAQ. CDR3 in amino acids: CASSSNPRAAREQYF. In DNA form, the CDR3 reads TGTGCCAGCAGCTCCAACCCCAGGGCCGCACGCGAGCAGTACTTC.

V gene TRBV19 combines with J gene TRBJ1-2; D remains unclear. Germline CDR1 and CDR2: LNHDA and SQIVND (reference sequence). There are 12 residues in the CDR3. With 7 bases removed from V and 3 bases from J, the gap between germline ends came to 9 bases. CDR3 in amino acids: CASKDVYYGYTF. The CDR3 DNA is TGTGCCAGTAAAGACGTTTACTATGGCTACACCTTC.

The chain links TRBV6-5 to TRBJ2-5; the D gene is possibly TRBD2 (5 bases). There are 14 residues in the CDR3. Between the trimmed V and J ends, which lost 7 bases and 6 bases, there was a span of 18 bases. The germline V gene encodes CDR1 MNHEY and CDR2 SVGAGI. The CDR3 sequence: CASTADWSSQTQYF. As DNA, the CDR3 is TGTGCCAGCACCGCGGACTGGTCCTCTCAGACCCAGTACTTC.

The sample holds one count of this clone. The rearrangement joins TRBV9 to TRBJ2-5; TRBD1 is a possible D gene (6 bases). Trimming removed 0 bases at V and 4 bases at J, with 13 bases between. Germline V gives CDR1 SGDLS, CDR2 YYNGEE. CDR3 length: 15 amino acids. CDR3 residues: CASSVAGQLGETQYF. The CDR3 DNA sequence: TGTGCCAGCAGCGTAGCGGGACAACTGGGAGAGACCCAGTACTTC.

Only a few counts were recorded for this clone. This chain links TRBV5-4 with TRBJ2-7; 16 bases line up with TRBD2. The CDR3 covers 20 residues. J was trimmed by 2 bases and V by 4 bases; bases with no gene match: 15. Looked up from germline, CDR1 is SGHNT and CDR2 is YYREEE (reference sequence). The CDR3 is CASSAPPGLAGGPRTYEQYF. The CDR3 region has the DNA TGTGCCAGCAGCGCCCCACCGGGACTAGCGGGAGGGCCCAGGACCTACGAGCAGTACTTC.

DNA of the CDR3: TGTGCCAGCAGGACAGGGAGCGGGGAGACCCAGTACTTC. This translates into CASRTGSGETQYF. V and J are TRBV2 and TRBJ2-5; tentative D call: TRBD1 (7 bases). CDR3 size: 13 residues. Germline V gives CDR1 SNHLY, CDR2 FYNNEI. Deletions cut 6 bases from V and 5 bases from J, with 13 bases between.

The chain recombines TRBV28 with TRBJ2-3, with 8 bases aligning to TRBD2. V shed 3 bases, J shed 1 base, and the junction held 9 bases outside the gene matches. This CDR3 comprises 17 residues. The germline CDR1 and CDR2 sequences are MDHEN and SYDVKM. The CDR3 bases are TGTGCCAGCAGTTTCGCGACCGGGACTAGGGGCACAGATACGCAGTATTTT. This translates into CASSFATGTRGTDTQYF.

This rearrangement joins TRBV7-2 to TRBJ2-4; D is perhaps TRBD1 (6 bases). From germline, CDR1 is SGHTA and CDR2 FQGNSA. The CDR3 runs to 19 residues. Trimming pared 3 bases from V and 7 bases from J, leaving 28 bases between. CDR3 nucleotide sequence: TGTGCCAGCAGCTTCGGGCACAAAGCTGGTAGGGGGTACGCGAACATTCAGTACTTC. Its protein is CASSFGHKAGRGYANIQYF.

V gene TRBV19 combines with J gene TRBJ1-4; no definite D call. V was shortened by 5 bases and J by 4 bases, with 14 bases between the two germline ends. Germline CDR1 LNHDA, CDR2 SQIVND (reference sequence). CDR3 size: 15 residues. The chain's CDR3 is CASSPGLAFNEKLFF. The CDR3 DNA is TGTGCCAGTAGTCCCGGACTTGCCTTTAATGAAAAACTGTTTTTT.

This clone was counted a few times. The chain recombines TRBV6-1 with TRBJ2-7; D is perhaps TRBD2 (6 bases). This CDR3 is 13 amino acids long. Germline V gene lookup returns CDR1 MNHNS and CDR2 SASEGT. The V end was cut by 3 bases, the J end by 2 bases, with 8 bases between. The CDR3 protein is CASSEGLTYEQYF. Written as DNA, the CDR3 is TGTGCCAGCAGTGAGGGACTGACCTACGAGCAGTACTTC.

This clone was seen only a few times. The chain couples TRBV28 to TRBJ1-5, with D unclear. The V gene lost 5 bases and the J gene lost 6 bases, with 17 bases spanning the gap. Germline V gene sequence: CDR1 MDHEN, CDR2 SYDVKM. CDR3 length equals 15 residues. CDR3 nucleotides: TGTGCCAGCAGTCCTCTGTTAGCCGCTGTTCAGCCCCAGCATTTT. Amino acid sequence: CASSPLLAAVQPQHF.

The chain employs TRBV7-9 and TRBJ2-7, with a weak D call TRBD2 (5 bases). V was shortened by 1 base and J by 5 bases, with 15 bases between the two germline ends. Germline V gene lookup returns CDR1 SEHNR and CDR2 FQNEAQ (reference sequence). The CDR3 runs to 15 residues. The CDR3 bases are TGTGCCAGCAGCTTAGGCCCGCTAGCTAGGCACGAGCAGTACTTC. Amino acids: CASSLGPLARHEQYF.

The rearrangement uses TRBV5-1 and TRBJ2-4; D possibly corresponds to TRBD1 (6 bases). Trimming stripped 4 bases from V and 5 bases from J, with 13 bases between. This CDR3 has 14 amino acids. Per germline, CDR1 SGHRS and CDR2 YFSETQ. The CDR3 here is CASSVQGIQNIQYF. As DNA, the CDR3 is TGCGCCAGCAGCGTACAGGGTATCCAAAACATTCAGTACTTC.

The V and J genes are TRBV7-8 and TRBJ2-3; 7 nucleotides match TRBD2. Looked up from germline, CDR1 is SGHVS and CDR2 is FQNEAQ. V was pared by 2 bases and J by 6 bases, with 5 bases of the junction left unmatched. The CDR3 loop spans 14 amino acids. CDR3 sequence: CASSLRDYFDTQYF. The DNA for the CDR3 is TGTGCCAGCAGCTTAAGGGACTACTTTGATACGCAGTATTTT.

The chain employs TRBV6-5 and TRBJ1-4, with 9 bases identical to TRBD1. This CDR3 contains 14 residues. V dropped 6 bases and J dropped 7; count of bases not matched to a gene: 6. Germline V CDR1 and CDR2: MNHEY, SVGAGI. CDR3 amino acids: CASSWTGAREKLFF. In DNA, the CDR3 is TGTGCCAGCAGCTGGACAGGGGCTCGTGAAAAACTGTTTTTT.

The gene calls are TRBV5-1 and TRBJ2-7, with D hard to call. The CDR3 loop spans 13 amino acids. Germline values: CDR1 SGHRS, CDR2 YFSETQ. The V gene lost 2 bases and the J gene lost 2 bases, with 8 bases spanning the gap. The CDR3 region is CASSFDGAYEQYF. The CDR3 DNA reads TGCGCCAGCAGCTTTGACGGTGCCTACGAGCAGTACTTC.

V is TRBV11-3 and J is TRBJ2-7; possibly TRBD1 for D (5 bases). This CDR3 comprises 14 residues. Germline CDR1 and CDR2: SGHNT and YENEEA. Trimming took off 4 bases at V and 0 bases at J, with 10 bases between the two ends. The CDR3 region is CASSSDRYSYEQYF. CDR3 bases: TGTGCCAGCAGCTCCGACAGATACTCCTACGAGCAGTACTTC.

The V gene is TRBV5-1, the J gene TRBJ2-7; 8 nucleotides align to TRBD1. The CDR3 contains 14 residues. From germline, CDR1 is SGHRS and CDR2 YFSETQ. V was pared by 4 bases and J by 3 bases, with 6 bases of the junction left unmatched. The CDR3 sequence is CASSPGQGLYEQYF. The CDR3, as DNA: TGCGCCAGCAGCCCCGGACAGGGCCTCTACGAGCAGTACTTC.

This clone was observed a few times. At one end, the junction sequence differs from germline, possibly due to a read error. The chain uses TRBV2 and TRBJ2-2, with D perhaps matching TRBD2 (5 bases). Germline CDR1 SNHLY, CDR2 FYNNEI. This CDR3 comprises 16 residues. In nucleotides, the CDR3 is TGTGCCAGCACTGAAATGAGGGTAGGGAACACCGGGGAGCTGTTTTTT. Protein sequence: CASTEMRVGNTGELFF. The complete variable domain, with remaining parts taken from reference TRBV2 and TRBJ2-2, reads EPEVTQTPSHQVTQMGQEVILRCVPISNHLYFYWYRQILGQKVEFLVSFYNNEISEKSEIFDDQFSVERPDGSNFTLKIRSTKLEDSAMYFCASTEMRVGNTGELFFGEGSRLTVL.

This chain uses TRBV5-1 with TRBJ1-4; 7 nucleotides align to TRBD1. The CDR3 contains 14 residues. Germline values: CDR1 SGHRS, CDR2 YFSETQ. Trimming removed 4 bases from V and 4 bases from J; junction bases left unmatched: 4. CDR3: CASSPGQFNEKLFF. The CDR3 coding sequence is TGCGCCAGCAGCCCGGGACAGTTTAATGAAAAACTGTTTTTT.

The chain is built from TRBV19 and TRBJ2-1; D is uncertain. The CDR3 covers 15 residues. From germline, CDR1 is LNHDA and CDR2 SQIVND (reference sequence). Trimming left V 5 bases short and J 4 bases short, with 15 bases between. CDR3 nucleotide sequence: TGTGCCAGTAGTCCTTGGGCAGGCATTTACAATGAGCAGTTCTTC. This translates into CASSPWAGIYNEQFF.

The V call is TRBV5-1, the J call TRBJ2-7; the match to TRBD2 covers 16 bases. The CDR3 sequence is 20 residues long. Unmatched junction bases numbered 9, after V lost 0 bases and J lost 0 bases. The germline CDR1 and CDR2 sequences are SGHRS and YFSETQ. The DNA of the CDR3 is TGCGCCAGCAGCTTGGTCCAGGGACTAGCGGGAGGGTCTCCCTCCTACGAGCAGTACTTC. Translating gives CASSLVQGLAGGSPSYEQYF.

The CDR3 DNA reads TGTGCCAGCTCACCCCCAGTAGGGGAAGCTTTCTTT. Translation gives CASSPPVGEAFF. The rearrangement uses TRBV18 and TRBJ1-1, with unresolved D. CDR3 size: 12 residues. Trimming took off 3 bases at V and 8 bases at J, with 10 bases between the two ends. Germline lookup yields CDR1 KGHSH and CDR2 LQKENI.

The J gene is TRBJ1-1, the V gene TRBV27; TRBD1 might be the D (6 bases). CDR3 length equals 15 residues. Germline V gene data show CDR1 as MNHEY and CDR2 as SMNVEV (reference sequence). The V gene lost 5 bases and the J gene lost 5 bases, with 18 bases spanning the gap. In nucleotides, the CDR3 is TGTGCCAGCAGTCCCACCTGGGGGGGGCAAACTGAAGCTTTCTTT. This encodes CASSPTWGGQTEAFF.